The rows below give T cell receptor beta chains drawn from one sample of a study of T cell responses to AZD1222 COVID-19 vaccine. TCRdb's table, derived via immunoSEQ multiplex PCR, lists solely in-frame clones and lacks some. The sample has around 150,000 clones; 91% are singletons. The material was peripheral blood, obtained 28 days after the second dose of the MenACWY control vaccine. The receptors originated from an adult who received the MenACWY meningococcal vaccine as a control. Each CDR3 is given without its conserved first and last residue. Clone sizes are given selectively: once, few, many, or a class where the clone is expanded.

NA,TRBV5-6,ASSFGANYITGELF
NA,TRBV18,ASSSPGLAGDTQY
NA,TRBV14,ASSKTSGHSGANVLT
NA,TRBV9,ASSVGSSGINGYT
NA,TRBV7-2,ASSLALTGLQY
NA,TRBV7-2,ASSFEGRGGLSQY
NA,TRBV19,ASSRVRGRATNEKLF
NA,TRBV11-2,ASSLGPAGAGRQY
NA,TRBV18,ASSPESGQGVPEAF
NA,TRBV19,ASSAGTGPEQF
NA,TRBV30,AWSTVSEKLF
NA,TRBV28,ASSLGGRIEQY
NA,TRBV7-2,ASSFWGREGWGDTQY
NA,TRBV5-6,ASSWVANQETQY
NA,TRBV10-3,AISVGQGNSPLH
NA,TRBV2,ASSGRGPATNEKLF
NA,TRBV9,ASSVETGFVYNEQF
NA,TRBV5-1,ASTPGGGQETQY
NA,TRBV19,ASSKTGGTGTAYEQY
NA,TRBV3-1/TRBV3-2,ASSKTGDGAPLH
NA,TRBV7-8,ASSLVFGLAGGTTKEQY
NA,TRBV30,AWSWRQGADGYT
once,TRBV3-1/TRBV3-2,ASSQHLTSGTTYEQY
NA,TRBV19,ASGVHQPQH
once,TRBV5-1,ASSSTGLETQY
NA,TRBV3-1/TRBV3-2,ATDRVL
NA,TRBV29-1,SVPPQRSGPVEGYT
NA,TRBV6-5,ASSYTSGLGQETQY
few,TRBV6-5,ASSYLQGSNEQF
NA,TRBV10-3,AISESPPALAGGYNEQF
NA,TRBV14,ASSQEGNIQY
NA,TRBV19,ASRGDRGFGGELF
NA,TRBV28,ASSLGSPDTQY
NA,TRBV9,ASSVAGQGPYEQY